Listed below are T cell receptor beta chains from one sample, sequenced in a study of neoadjuvant anti-PD-1 for oral cavity cancer. Only in-frame clones appear in the TCRdb table, and some are missing; sequencing was by immunoSEQ multiplex PCR. The table includes thousands of clones, roughly 80% detected once. The sample consisted of PBMCs, taken before nivolumab (anti-PD-1) treatment. Source of these receptors: a person between 40 and 85 years old with oral cavity squamous cell carcinoma. Both conserved end residues are part of each CDR3. The order of the fields is CDR3 length, clone size, V gene, J gene, D gene, CDR3 protein, CDR3 DNA. The D gene is left open where the match is weak. Clone size is shown for a subset of rows, as once, few, many or a class of expanded clone.

14	NA	TRBV6-6	TRBJ2-7	NA	CASSYSQVAYEQYF	TGTGCCAGCAGTTACTCTCAGGTGGCCTACGAGCAGTACTTC
14	NA	TRBV10-1	TRBJ1-1	NA	CASSESGRDTEAFF	TGCGCCAGCAGTGAGTCCGGGCGCGACACTGAAGCTTTCTTT
16	NA	TRBV19	TRBJ2-3	NA	CASSIESRGYTDTQYF	TGTGCCAGTAGTATAGAATCACGGGGCTACACAGATACGCAGTATTTT
14	NA	TRBV28	TRBJ2-7	NA	CASQSGIHSYEQYF	TGTGCCAGCCAGTCAGGGATCCATTCCTACGAGCAGTACTTC
14	NA	TRBV4-1	TRBJ2-7	NA	CASSQVEGTYEQYF	TGCGCCAGCAGCCAAGTGGAGGGTACCTACGAGCAGTACTTC
13	NA	TRBV2	TRBJ1-4	NA	CASSARGREKLFF	TGTGCCAGCAGTGCCAGGGGTCGGGAAAAACTGTTTTTT
13	NA	TRBV6-5	TRBJ2-7	NA	CASSYGPNYEQYF	TGTGCCAGCAGTTACGGTCCTAACTACGAGCAGTACTTC
13	NA	TRBV4-3	TRBJ2-3	NA	CASSQAQADTQYF	TGCGCCAGCAGCCAGGCACAGGCAGATACGCAGTATTTT
12	NA	TRBV29-1	TRBJ1-2	TRBD1	CSVGDRGGGYTF	TGCAGCGTTGGAGACAGGGGAGGTGGCTACACCTTC
16	once	TRBV4-1	TRBJ2-1	NA	CASSQDIGSSYNEQFF	TGCGCCAGCAGCCAAGATATAGGGAGCTCCTACAATGAGCAGTTCTTC
12	NA	TRBV6-1	TRBJ2-5	NA	CASMWGAGTQYF	TGTGCCAGCATGTGGGGGGCCGGGACCCAGTACTTC
14	once	TRBV27	TRBJ2-5	NA	CATRVTSIGETQYF	TGTGCCACACGGGTCACTAGTATTGGCGAGACCCAGTACTTC
14	NA	TRBV25-1	TRBJ1-5	NA	CASSVTGGNQPQHF	TGTGCCAGCAGCGTGACAGGCGGTAATCAGCCCCAGCATTTT
17	NA	TRBV11-2	TRBJ2-7	TRBD1	CASSFQVPWDRSYEQYF	TGTGCCAGCAGCTTCCAGGTACCTTGGGACAGGTCCTACGAGCAGTACTTC
14	NA	TRBV19	TRBJ1-5	NA	CASSIGTEDQPQHF	TGTGCCAGTAGTATAGGGACAGAGGATCAGCCCCAGCATTTT
15	NA	TRBV5-5	TRBJ1-6	NA	CASSLGTGTNSPLHF	TGTGCCAGCAGCTTGGGTACAGGTACTAATTCACCCCTCCACTTT
15	NA	TRBV6-1	TRBJ1-5	NA	CASSEATGRPTPQHF	TGTGCCAGCAGTGAAGCCACAGGGCGCCCCACGCCCCAGCATTTT
16	NA	TRBV7-6	TRBJ2-1	TRBD2	CASSPKRGVSYNEQFF	TGTGCCAGCAGCCCAAAGCGGGGGGTCTCCTACAATGAGCAGTTCTTC
13	NA	TRBV5-4	TRBJ1-1	NA	CASSLGVNTEAFF	TGTGCCAGCAGCTTGGGGGTGAACACTGAAGCTTTCTTT
15	NA	TRBV27	TRBJ2-2	NA	CASSPQSTVTGELFF	TGTGCCAGCAGTCCACAATCGACAGTTACCGGGGAGCTGTTTTTT
15	NA	TRBV11-3	TRBJ2-3	NA	CASSSRDQGGDTQYF	TGTGCCAGCAGCTCCAGGGACCAGGGCGGAGATACGCAGTATTTT
16	NA	TRBV11-2	TRBJ2-7	TRBD1	CASSLNSGQSSYEQYF	TGTGCCAGCAGCTTAAACTCGGGACAGAGCTCCTACGAGCAGTACTTC
14	NA	TRBV7-9	TRBJ1-1	NA	CASSATSQTVEAFF	TGTGCCAGCAGCGCGACCTCCCAGACCGTTGAAGCTTTCTTT
16	NA	TRBV27	TRBJ2-6	TRBD2	CASAREGVGGANVLTF	TGTGCCAGCGCGCGGGAGGGGGTCGGTGGGGCCAACGTCCTGACTTTC
13	NA	TRBV27	TRBJ2-1	NA	CASNRPPYNEQFF	TGTGCCAGCAACCGCCCCCCCTACAATGAGCAGTTCTTC
14	NA	TRBV2	TRBJ2-1	TRBD2	CASSLAGPGDEQFF	TGTGCCAGCAGCTTAGCGGGGCCCGGGGATGAGCAGTTCTTC
15	NA	TRBV28	TRBJ2-7	TRBD1	CASSHRQGQRNEQYF	TGTGCCAGCAGTCACAGACAGGGACAGCGGAACGAGCAGTACTTC
14	NA	TRBV7-2	TRBJ1-4	NA	CASSPGTRGEKLFF	TGTGCCAGCAGCCCCGGGACAAGAGGTGAAAAACTGTTTTTT
15	NA	TRBV28	TRBJ1-1	NA	CASSSVGELNTEAFF	TGTGCCAGCAGTTCAGTCGGGGAACTGAACACTGAAGCTTTCTTT
14	NA	TRBV11-2	TRBJ1-1	NA	CASSLEQLKVEAFF	TGTGCCAGCAGCTTAGAACAGCTGAAAGTAGAAGCTTTCTTT
12	NA	TRBV19	TRBJ2-7	NA	CASSGGSYEQYF	TGTGCCAGTAGTGGGGGTTCGTACGAGCAGTACTTC
16	NA	TRBV2	TRBJ1-3	NA	CASSRDLPPSGNTIYF	TGTGCCAGCAGCCGGGACCTACCGCCCTCTGGAAACACCATATATTTT
15	NA	TRBV14	TRBJ1-4	TRBD1	CASSQGEGGTGKLFF	TGTGCCAGCAGCCAAGGGGAGGGAGGGACAGGAAAACTGTTTTTT
15	NA	TRBV5-1	TRBJ2-2	NA	CASSLKNYGTGELFF	TGCGCCAGCAGCTTGAAGAACTATGGTACCGGGGAGCTGTTTTTT
15	few	TRBV9	TRBJ2-7	NA	CASSVEGLPHYEQYF	TGTGCCAGCAGCGTAGAGGGACTCCCACACTACGAGCAGTACTTC
15	once	TRBV7-3	TRBJ2-3	TRBD2	CASSLLGGSTDTQYF	TGTGCCAGCAGCTTATTGGGGGGGTCCACAGATACGCAGTATTTT
14	NA	TRBV11-3	TRBJ2-3	NA	CASSFGGGQDTQYF	TGTGCCAGCAGCTTTGGAGGGGGGCAAGATACGCAGTATTTT
16	NA	TRBV4-3	TRBJ2-1	NA	CASSQETTAGFNEQFF	TGCGCCAGCAGCCAAGAAACTACGGCAGGGTTCAATGAGCAGTTCTTC
15	few	TRBV7-9	TRBJ1-1	NA	CASSLVESANTEAFF	TGTGCCAGCAGCTTAGTAGAGTCAGCGAACACTGAAGCTTTCTTT